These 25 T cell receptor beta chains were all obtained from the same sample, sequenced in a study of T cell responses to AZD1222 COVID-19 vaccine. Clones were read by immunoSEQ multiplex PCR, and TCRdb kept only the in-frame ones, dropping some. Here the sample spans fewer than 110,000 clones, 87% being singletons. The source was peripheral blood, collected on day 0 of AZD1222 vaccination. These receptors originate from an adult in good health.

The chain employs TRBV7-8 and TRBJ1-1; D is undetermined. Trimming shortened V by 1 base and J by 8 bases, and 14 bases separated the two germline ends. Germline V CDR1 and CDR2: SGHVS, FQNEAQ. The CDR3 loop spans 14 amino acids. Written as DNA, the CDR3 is TGTGCCAGCAGCTTAGGTCGGGAGGCCAGGGAAGCTTTCTTT. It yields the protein CASSLGREAREAFF.

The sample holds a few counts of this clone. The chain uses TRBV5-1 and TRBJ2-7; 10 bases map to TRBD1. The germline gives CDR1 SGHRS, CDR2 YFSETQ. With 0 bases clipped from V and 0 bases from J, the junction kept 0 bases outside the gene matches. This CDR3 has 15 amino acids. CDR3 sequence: CASSLGQGASYEQYF. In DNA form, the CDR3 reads TGCGCCAGCAGCTTGGGACAGGGGGCCTCCTACGAGCAGTACTTC.

The DNA of the CDR3 is TGTGCCAGCAGCCCCCGGCTGCCAGCCGGGGGGACTGAAGCTTTCTTT. This sequence encodes CASSPRLPAGGTEAFF. The chain is built from TRBV7-8 and TRBJ1-1; possible D gene TRBD1, 5 bases. The V gene's germline CDR1 is SGHVS and CDR2 FQNEAQ. CDR3 length equals 16 residues. V lost 5 bases and J lost 5, with 21 bases in between.

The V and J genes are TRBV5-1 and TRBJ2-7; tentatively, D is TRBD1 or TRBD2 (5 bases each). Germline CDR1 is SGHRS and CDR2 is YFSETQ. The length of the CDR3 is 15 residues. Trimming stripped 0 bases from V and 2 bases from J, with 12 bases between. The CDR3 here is CASSLARGYAYEQYF. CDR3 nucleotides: TGCGCCAGCAGCTTGGCCCGGGGCTACGCCTACGAGCAGTACTTC.

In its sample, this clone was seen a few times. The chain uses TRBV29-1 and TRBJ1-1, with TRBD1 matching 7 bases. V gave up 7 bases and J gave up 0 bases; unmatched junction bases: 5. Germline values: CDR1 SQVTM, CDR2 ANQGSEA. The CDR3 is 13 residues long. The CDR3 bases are TGCAGCGCCGCAACAGGGGTGAACACTGAAGCTTTCTTT. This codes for CSAATGVNTEAFF.

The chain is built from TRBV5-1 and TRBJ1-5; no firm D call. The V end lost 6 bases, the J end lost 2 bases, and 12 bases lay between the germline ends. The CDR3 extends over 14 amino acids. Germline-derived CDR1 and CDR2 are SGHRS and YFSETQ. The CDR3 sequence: CASKPAVGNQPQHF. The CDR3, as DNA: TGCGCCAGCAAGCCGGCGGTGGGCAATCAGCCCCAGCATTTT.

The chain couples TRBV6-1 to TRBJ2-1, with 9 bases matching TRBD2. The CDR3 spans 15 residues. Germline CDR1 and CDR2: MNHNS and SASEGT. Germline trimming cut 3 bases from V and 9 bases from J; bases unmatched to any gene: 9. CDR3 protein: CASSDVAGAWSEQFF. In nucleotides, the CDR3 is TGTGCCAGCAGTGACGTAGCGGGGGCATGGAGTGAGCAGTTCTTC.

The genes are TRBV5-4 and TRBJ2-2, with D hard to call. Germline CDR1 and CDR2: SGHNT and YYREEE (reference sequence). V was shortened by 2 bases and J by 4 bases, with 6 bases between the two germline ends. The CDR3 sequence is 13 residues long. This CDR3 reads CASSLLSTGELFF. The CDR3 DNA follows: TGTGCCAGCAGCTTATTAAGCACCGGGGAGCTGTTTTTT.

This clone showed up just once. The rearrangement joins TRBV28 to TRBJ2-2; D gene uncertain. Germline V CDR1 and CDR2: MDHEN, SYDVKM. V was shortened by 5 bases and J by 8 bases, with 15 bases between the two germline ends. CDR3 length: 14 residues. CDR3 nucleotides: TGTGCCAGCAGTCTGCCGACTCTAGGGGGGGAGCTGTTTTTT. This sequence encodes CASSLPTLGGELFF.

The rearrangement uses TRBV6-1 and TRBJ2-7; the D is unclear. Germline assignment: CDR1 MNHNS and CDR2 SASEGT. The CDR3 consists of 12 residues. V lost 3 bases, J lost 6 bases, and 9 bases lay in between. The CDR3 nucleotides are TGTGCCAGCAGTGAGGGGATCAGCGAGCAGTACTTC. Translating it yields CASSEGISEQYF.

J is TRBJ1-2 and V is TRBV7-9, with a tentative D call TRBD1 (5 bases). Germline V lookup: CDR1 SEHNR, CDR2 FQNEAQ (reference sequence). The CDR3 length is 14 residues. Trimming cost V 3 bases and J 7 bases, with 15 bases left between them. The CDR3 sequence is CASSFLAGIGGYTF. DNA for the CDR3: TGTGCCAGCAGCTTTTTGGCAGGGATAGGTGGCTACACCTTC.

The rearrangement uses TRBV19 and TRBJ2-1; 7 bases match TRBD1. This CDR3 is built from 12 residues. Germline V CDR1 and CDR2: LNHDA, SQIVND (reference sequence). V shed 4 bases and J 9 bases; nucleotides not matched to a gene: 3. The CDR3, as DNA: TGTGCCAGTAGTACTTCAGGGGGTGAGCAGTTCTTC. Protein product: CASSTSGGEQFF.

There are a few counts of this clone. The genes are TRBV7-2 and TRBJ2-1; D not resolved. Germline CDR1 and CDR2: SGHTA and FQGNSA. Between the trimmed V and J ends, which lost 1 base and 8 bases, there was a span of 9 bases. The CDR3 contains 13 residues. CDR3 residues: CASSLEPFYEQFF. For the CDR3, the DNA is TGTGCCAGCAGCTTAGAGCCCTTTTATGAGCAGTTCTTC.

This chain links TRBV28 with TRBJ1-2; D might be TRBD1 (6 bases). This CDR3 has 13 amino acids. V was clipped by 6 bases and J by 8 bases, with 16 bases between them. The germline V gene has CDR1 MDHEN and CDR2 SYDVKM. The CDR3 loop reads CASRVTGQDGYTF. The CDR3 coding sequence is TGTGCCAGCAGAGTGACAGGTCAAGACGGCTACACCTTC.

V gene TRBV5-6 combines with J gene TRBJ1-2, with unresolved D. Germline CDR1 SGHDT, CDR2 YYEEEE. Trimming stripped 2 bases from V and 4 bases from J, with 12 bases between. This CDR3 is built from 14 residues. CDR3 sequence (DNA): TGTGCCAGCAGCTTAATAAAGGTTCGCTATGGCTACACCTTC. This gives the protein CASSLIKVRYGYTF.

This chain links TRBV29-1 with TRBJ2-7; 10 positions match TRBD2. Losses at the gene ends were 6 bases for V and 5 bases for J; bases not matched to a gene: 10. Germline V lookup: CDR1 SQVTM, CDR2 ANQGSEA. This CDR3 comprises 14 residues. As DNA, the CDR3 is TGCAGCGTGGACCGGGCTAGCGGGAGACACGAGCAGTACTTC. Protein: CSVDRASGRHEQYF.

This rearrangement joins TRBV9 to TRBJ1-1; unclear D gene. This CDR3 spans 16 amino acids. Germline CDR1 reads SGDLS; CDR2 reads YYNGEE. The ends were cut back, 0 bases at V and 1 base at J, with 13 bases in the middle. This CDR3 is CASSVGGSFSNTEAFF. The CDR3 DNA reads TGTGCCAGCAGCGTAGGAGGATCTTTCTCGAACACTGAAGCTTTCTTT.

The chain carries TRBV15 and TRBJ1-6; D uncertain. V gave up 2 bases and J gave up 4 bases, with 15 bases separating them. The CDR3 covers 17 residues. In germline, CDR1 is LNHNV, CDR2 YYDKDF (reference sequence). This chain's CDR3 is CATSRFPRDIYNSPLHF. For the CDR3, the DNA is TGTGCCACCAGCAGATTTCCCCGAGACATTTATAATTCACCCCTCCACTTT.

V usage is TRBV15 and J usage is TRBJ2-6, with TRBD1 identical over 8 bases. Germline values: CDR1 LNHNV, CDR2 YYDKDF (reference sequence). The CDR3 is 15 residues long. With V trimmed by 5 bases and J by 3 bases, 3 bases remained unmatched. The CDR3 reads CATSRTGSGANVLTF. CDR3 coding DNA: TGTGCCACCAGCCGGACAGGGAGTGGGGCCAACGTCCTGACTTTC.

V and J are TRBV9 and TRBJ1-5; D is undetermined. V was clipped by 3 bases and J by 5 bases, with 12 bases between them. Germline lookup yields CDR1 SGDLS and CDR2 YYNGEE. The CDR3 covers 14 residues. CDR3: CASSADWADQPQHF. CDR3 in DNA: TGTGCCAGCAGCGCAGACTGGGCGGATCAGCCCCAGCATTTT.

The CDR3 bases are TGTGCCAGTAGTATCGCGAGATTCTCCTACGAGCAGTACTTC. Amino acid sequence: CASSIARFSYEQYF. The V gene is TRBV19, the J gene TRBJ2-7; no reliable D call. CDR1 and CDR2 from the germline V gene are LNHDA and SQIVND (reference sequence). V was clipped by 3 bases and J by 0 bases, with 9 bases between them. The CDR3 is 14 residues long.

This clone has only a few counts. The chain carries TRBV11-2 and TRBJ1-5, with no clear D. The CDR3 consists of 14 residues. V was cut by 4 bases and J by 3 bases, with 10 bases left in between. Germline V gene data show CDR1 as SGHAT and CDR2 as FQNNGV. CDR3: CASSSRRVNQPQHF. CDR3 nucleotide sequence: TGTGCCAGCAGCTCAAGACGGGTCAATCAGCCCCAGCATTTT.

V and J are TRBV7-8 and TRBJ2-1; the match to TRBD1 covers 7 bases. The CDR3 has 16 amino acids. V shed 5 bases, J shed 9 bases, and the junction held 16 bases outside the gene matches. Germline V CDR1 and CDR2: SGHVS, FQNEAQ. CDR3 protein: CASSPSNPTGNSEQFF. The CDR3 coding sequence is TGTGCCAGCAGCCCAAGCAATCCGACAGGGAATAGTGAGCAGTTCTTC.

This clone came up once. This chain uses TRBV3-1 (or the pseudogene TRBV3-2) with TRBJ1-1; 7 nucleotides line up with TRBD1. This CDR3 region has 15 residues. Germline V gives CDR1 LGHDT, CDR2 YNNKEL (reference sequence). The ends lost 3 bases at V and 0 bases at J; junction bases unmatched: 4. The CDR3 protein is CASSHWDSMNTEAFF. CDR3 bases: TGTGCCAGCAGCCACTGGGACAGCATGAACACTGAAGCTTTCTTT.

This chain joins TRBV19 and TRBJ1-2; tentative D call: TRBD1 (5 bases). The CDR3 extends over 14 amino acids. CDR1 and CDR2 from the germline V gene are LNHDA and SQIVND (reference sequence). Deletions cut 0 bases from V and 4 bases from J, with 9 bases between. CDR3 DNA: TGTGCCAGTAGTATAGAGAGGGGCGCCTATGGCTACACCTTC. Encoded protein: CASSIERGAYGYTF.